This TCR beta chain was captured in a study of response to subunit inactivated influenza vaccine. TCRdb ran MiXCR on the RT-PCR reads and lists one entry per CDR3 protein. The data hold 630,000 or so distinct CDR3 sequences, with 15% to 18% observed a single time. This clonotype was counted between two and nine times. The CDR3 is 14 residues long. With V trimmed by 3 bases and J by 6 bases, 10 bases remained unmatched. CDR1 is DFQATT and CDR2 is SNEGSKA in the germline V gene (reference sequence). The receptor comes from a man aged 45-60 years who received an inactivated influenza vaccine. The sequencing here drew on PBMCs from blood, taken roughly 12 days after vaccination. V and J are TRBV20-1 and TRBJ2-5; 7 bases agree with TRBD1. The DNA for the CDR3 is TGCAGTGCTAGTAGGGGACAGAGAAGACAGACCCAGTACTTC. Amino acid sequence: CSASRGQRRQTQYF.